The 11 T cell receptor beta chains below come from one sample, sequenced in a study of blood T cells in healthy people across ages. With a J-beta primer mix and a sample-barcoded 5' primer, a second PCR ran roughly 6 to 11 cycles. From the 5' RACE reads, TCRdb called clonotypes with MiXCR, one entry per CDR3 protein. The sample contains about 900,000 distinct CDR3 sequences, roughly 50% of which appear only once. Sequencing was performed on blood. The receptors come from a man aged 25 to 40 in good health.

The chain is built from TRBV6-2 or TRBV6-3 and TRBJ2-7, with unresolved D. From germline, CDR1 is MNHEY and CDR2 SVGEGT. The germline V and J ends were trimmed by 5 bases and 7 bases, with 9 bases remaining between them. This CDR3 region has 11 residues. CDR3 protein: CASSNRWEQYF. Written as DNA, the CDR3 is TGTGCCAGCAGTAACCGTTGGGAGCAGTACTTC.

This chain uses TRBV7-8 with TRBJ2-1, with D perhaps matching TRBD2 (6 bases). The CDR3 spans 15 residues. The ends were cut back, 5 bases at V and 0 bases at J, with 11 bases in the middle. Germline CDR1 and CDR2: SGHVS and FQNEAQ. CDR3 sequence (DNA): TGTGCCAGCAGCAAAGACGGGGGCTCCTACAATGAGCAGTTCTTC. Translation: CASSKDGGSYNEQFF.

V and J are TRBV7-3 and TRBJ2-1; D gene ambiguous. Germline-derived CDR1 and CDR2 are SGHTA and FQGTGA. This CDR3 has 14 residues. Trimming removed 5 bases at V and 3 bases at J, with 11 bases between. The CDR3 region is CASSPRDNYNEQFF. In nucleotides, the CDR3 is TGTGCCAGCAGCCCCCGCGACAACTACAATGAGCAGTTCTTC.

A few counts support this clonotype. The chain has TRBV9 and TRBJ1-1, with D possibly matching TRBD1 (5 bases). The CDR3 spans 14 residues. V was clipped by 5 bases and J by 0 bases, with 11 bases between them. CDR1 and CDR2 from the germline V gene are SGDLS and YYNGEE. CDR3 sequence (DNA): TGTGCCAGCAGAGCGGGACTTCTGAACACTGAAGCTTTCTTT. Its protein product is CASRAGLLNTEAFF. Variable domain in full (rest from reference TRBV9 and TRBJ1-1): DSGVTQTPKHLITATGQRVTLRCSPRSGDLSVYWYQQSLDQGLQFLIQYYNGEERAKGNILERFSAQQFPDLHSELNLSSLELGDSALYFCASRAGLLNTEAFFGQGTRLTVV.

The CDR3 nucleotides read TGTGCCAGCAGTCCACAGACAGTAAGGAACACTGAAGCTTTCTTT. It specifies CASSPQTVRNTEAFF. The rearrangement joins TRBV12-3 or TRBV12-4 to TRBJ1-1; perhaps TRBD1 as D (5 bases). V dropped 5 bases and J dropped 1 base, with 14 bases sitting between them. The CDR3 is made up of 15 amino acids.

The table lists this clonotype with a count of one. The CDR3 region is CASSLTGNGLEKLFF. The CDR3, as DNA: TGCGCCAGCAGCTTGACGGGGAACGGCCTTGAAAAACTGTTTTTT. The chain uses TRBV5-1 and TRBJ1-4; D ambiguous. Germline lookup yields CDR1 SGHRS and CDR2 YFSETQ. Deletions cut 1 base from V and 7 bases from J, with 14 bases between. The CDR3 covers 15 residues.

This clonotype has a handful of counts. This rearrangement joins TRBV3-1 to TRBJ2-6, with TRBD1 identical over 7 bases. The CDR3 extends over 19 amino acids. The V gene end was trimmed by 4 bases and the J gene end by 0 bases; junction bases not matched to a gene: 12. Looked up from germline, CDR1 is LGHDT and CDR2 is YNNKEL (reference sequence). The CDR3 region has the DNA TGTGCCAGCAGCCTACCAGGGGGTGTCCTTTACTCTGGGGCCAACGTCCTGACTTTC. This translates into CASSLPGGVLYSGANVLTF.

The chain combines TRBV29-1 with TRBJ1-2; D call uncertain. Germline V gene lookup returns CDR1 SQVTM and CDR2 ANQGSEA. Trimming stripped 5 bases from V and 4 bases from J, with 8 bases between. The CDR3 loop spans 11 amino acids. Here the CDR3 reads CSVKDGYGYTF. CDR3 nucleotides: TGCAGCGTTAAGGACGGCTATGGCTACACCTTC.

The genes are TRBV7-9 and TRBJ2-3; 8 nucleotides match TRBD2. Germline lookup yields CDR1 SEHNR and CDR2 FQNEAQ (reference sequence). The CDR3 extends over 15 amino acids. V was pared by 2 bases and J by 2 bases, with 3 bases of the junction left unmatched. CDR3 protein: CASSLNSGVTDTQYF. CDR3 coding DNA: TGTGCCAGCAGCTTAAATAGCGGGGTCACAGATACGCAGTATTTT.

V and J are TRBV28 and TRBJ2-1; TRBD1 might be the D (6 bases). CDR3 length: 17 amino acids. The V end lost 5 bases, the J end lost 0 bases, and 17 bases lay between the germline ends. Germline lookup yields CDR1 MDHEN and CDR2 SYDVKM. In DNA, the CDR3 is TGTGCCAGCAGTCCAAATGGACAGCTCCTCTCCTACAATGAGCAGTTCTTC. Amino acid sequence: CASSPNGQLLSYNEQFF.

This clonotype has just a few counts. The chain carries TRBV10-2 and TRBJ2-4; D is perhaps TRBD1 or TRBD2 (5 bases each). This CDR3 has 17 residues. Between the trimmed V and J ends, which lost 3 bases and 0 bases, there was a span of 15 bases. Germline assignment: CDR1 WSHSY and CDR2 SAAADI. CDR3 sequence (DNA): TGCGCCAGCAGTGAAGATGCCGGGACCCAAGCCAAAAACATTCAGTACTTC. Its translation: CASSEDAGTQAKNIQYF.